Listed here are 7 T cell receptor beta chains from one sample, sequenced in a study of OX40 agonist ivuxolimab in advanced cancers. TCRdb's table, derived via immunoSEQ multiplex PCR, lists solely in-frame clones and lacks some. The data contain some 70,000 clones, roughly 89% of them singletons. This specimen was CD4+ or CD8+ T cells sorted from blood, taken in a trial of the OX40 agonist ivuxolimab. These receptors were collected from an adult with an advanced solid tumor such as melanoma, head and neck, liver or kidney cancer.

Notes on this clone: Different DNA sequences within this sample yield the same CDR3. V and J are TRBV5-1 and TRBJ2-5; tentatively, D is TRBD2 (6 bases). Germline V gene sequence: CDR1 SGHRS, CDR2 YFSETQ. The CDR3 is 15 residues long. The V gene lost 0 bases and the J gene lost 1 base, with 10 bases spanning the gap. The CDR3 loop is CASSLAGGRQETQYF. The CDR3 bases are TGCGCCAGCAGCTTGGCCGGGGGACGCCAAGAGACCCAGTACTTC.

For this clone: The same CDR3 arises from other DNA sequences in this sample as well. V usage is TRBV5-5 and J usage is TRBJ1-5, with a possible D match to TRBD1 (5 bases). The V gene lost 0 bases and the J gene lost 2 bases, with 9 bases spanning the gap. Looked up from germline, CDR1 is SGHKS and CDR2 is YYEKEE (reference sequence). The CDR3 spans 15 residues. The CDR3 here is CASSLGGSGNQPQHF. The CDR3 DNA follows: TGTGCCAGCAGCTTGGGGGGGTCAGGCAATCAGCCCCAGCATTTT.

The V call is TRBV2, the J call TRBJ1-1, with D possibly being TRBD1 (6 bases). Per germline, CDR1 SNHLY and CDR2 FYNNEI. With 6 bases removed from V and 4 bases from J, the gap between germline ends came to 9 bases. The CDR3 has 12 residues. CDR3 in amino acids: CASRGGATEAFF. The DNA of the CDR3 is TGTGCCAGCAGGGGGGGGGCCACTGAAGCTTTCTTT. Variable domain in full (rest from reference TRBV2 and TRBJ1-1): EPEVTQTPSHQVTQMGQEVILRCVPISNHLYFYWYRQILGQKVEFLVSFYNNEISEKSEIFDDQFSVERPDGSNFTLKIRSTKLEDSAMYFCASRGGATEAFFGQGTRLTVV.

The chain combines TRBV15 with TRBJ1-6; D may be TRBD1 (5 bases). The CDR3 extends over 14 amino acids. Trimming left V 0 bases short and J 7 bases short, with 7 bases between. CDR1 is LNHNV and CDR2 is YYDKDF in the germline V gene (reference sequence). CDR3 sequence: CATSRDRANSPLHF. The CDR3 bases are TGTGCCACCAGCAGAGACAGGGCGAATTCACCCCTCCACTTT.

CDR3 region: CASSSHYNEQFF. CDR3 nucleotide sequence: TGTGCCAGCAGCTCTCACTACAATGAGCAGTTCTTC. The chain couples TRBV11-2 to TRBJ2-1; D call uncertain. The germline V gene encodes CDR1 SGHAT and CDR2 FQNNGV. The CDR3 sequence is 12 residues long. V dropped 4 bases and J dropped 3 bases, with 4 bases sitting between them.

The V and J genes are TRBV29-1 and TRBJ1-2; D possibly corresponds to TRBD1 (5 bases). The CDR3 extends over 12 amino acids. Trimming removed 4 bases from V and 3 bases from J, with 9 bases in between. CDR1 SQVTM and CDR2 ANQGSEA come from the germline V gene. This CDR3 reads CSVGQGDYGYTF. The DNA for the CDR3 is TGCAGCGTTGGTCAGGGAGACTATGGCTACACCTTC.

The chain uses TRBV9 and TRBJ2-1, with 8 bases aligning to TRBD1. The CDR3 runs to 15 residues. CDR1 is SGDLS and CDR2 is YYNGEE in the germline V gene. The V gene end was trimmed by 3 bases and the J gene end by 4 bases; junction bases not matched to a gene: 6. CDR3 nucleotides: TGTGCCAGCAGCGCCCAGACAGGGGTATACAATGAGCAGTTCTTC. As protein: CASSAQTGVYNEQFF.